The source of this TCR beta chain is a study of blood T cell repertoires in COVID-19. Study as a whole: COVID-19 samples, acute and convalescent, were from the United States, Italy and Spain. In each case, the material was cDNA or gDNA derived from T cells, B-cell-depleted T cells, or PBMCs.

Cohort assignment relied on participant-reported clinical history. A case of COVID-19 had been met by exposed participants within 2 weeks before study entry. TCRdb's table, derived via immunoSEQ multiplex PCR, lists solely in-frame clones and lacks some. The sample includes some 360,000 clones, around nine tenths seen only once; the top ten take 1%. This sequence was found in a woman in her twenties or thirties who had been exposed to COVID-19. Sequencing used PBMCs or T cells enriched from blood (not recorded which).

CDR3 residues: CASSLGAGGEQYF. In nucleotides, the CDR3 is TGTGCCAGCAGCTTAGGGGCAGGTGGCGAGCAGTACTTC. The chain recombines TRBV11-2 with TRBJ2-7; no definite D call. V dropped 1 base and J dropped 6 bases, with 10 bases sitting between them. The CDR3 is 13 amino acids. Germline loops: CDR1 SGHAT, CDR2 FQNNGV.